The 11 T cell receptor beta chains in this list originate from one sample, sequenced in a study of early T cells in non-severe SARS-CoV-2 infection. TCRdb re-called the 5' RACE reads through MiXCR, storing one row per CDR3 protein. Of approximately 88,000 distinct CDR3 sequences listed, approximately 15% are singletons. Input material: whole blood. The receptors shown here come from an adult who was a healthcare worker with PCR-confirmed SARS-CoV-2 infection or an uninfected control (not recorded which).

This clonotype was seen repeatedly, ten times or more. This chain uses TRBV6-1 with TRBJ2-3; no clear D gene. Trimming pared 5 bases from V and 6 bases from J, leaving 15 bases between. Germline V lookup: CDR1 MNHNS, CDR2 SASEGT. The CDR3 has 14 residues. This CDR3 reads CASSSSSAWDTQYF. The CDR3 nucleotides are TGTGCCAGCAGTTCCTCGAGTGCATGGGATACGCAGTATTTT.

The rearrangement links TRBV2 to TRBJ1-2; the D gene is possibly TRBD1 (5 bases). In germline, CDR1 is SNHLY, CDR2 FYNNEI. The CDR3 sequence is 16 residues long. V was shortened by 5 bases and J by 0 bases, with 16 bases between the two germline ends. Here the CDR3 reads CASSRTPTGANYGYTF. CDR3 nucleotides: TGTGCCAGCAGTAGAACCCCAACGGGGGCTAACTATGGCTACACCTTC.

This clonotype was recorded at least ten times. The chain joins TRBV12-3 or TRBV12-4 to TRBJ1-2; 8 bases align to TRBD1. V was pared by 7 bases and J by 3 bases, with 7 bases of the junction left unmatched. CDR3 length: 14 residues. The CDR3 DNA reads TGTGCCAGCACCTCAGGGGGCGCGTACTATGGCTACACCTTC. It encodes CASTSGGAYYGYTF.

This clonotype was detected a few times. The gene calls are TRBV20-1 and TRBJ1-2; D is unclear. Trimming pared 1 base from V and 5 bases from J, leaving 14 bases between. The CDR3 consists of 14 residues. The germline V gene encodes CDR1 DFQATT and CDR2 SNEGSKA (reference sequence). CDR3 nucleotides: TGCAGTGCTAGAGTTGATCGTCAAGGGTATGGCTACACCTTC. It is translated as CSARVDRQGYGYTF.

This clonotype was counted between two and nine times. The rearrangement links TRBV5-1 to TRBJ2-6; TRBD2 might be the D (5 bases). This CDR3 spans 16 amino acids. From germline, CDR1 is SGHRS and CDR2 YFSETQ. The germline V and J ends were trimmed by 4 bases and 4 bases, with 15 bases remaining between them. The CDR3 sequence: CASSAGVLGGANVLTF. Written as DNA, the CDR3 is TGCGCCAGCAGCGCGGGCGTCTTGGGAGGGGCCAACGTCCTGACTTTC.

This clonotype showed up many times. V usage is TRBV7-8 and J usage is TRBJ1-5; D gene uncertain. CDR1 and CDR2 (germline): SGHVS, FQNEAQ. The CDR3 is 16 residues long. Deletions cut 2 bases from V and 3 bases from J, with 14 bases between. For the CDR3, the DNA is TGTGCCAGCAGCTTATTTCGGGCAGGATTCAATCAGCCCCAGCATTTT. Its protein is CASSLFRAGFNQPQHF.

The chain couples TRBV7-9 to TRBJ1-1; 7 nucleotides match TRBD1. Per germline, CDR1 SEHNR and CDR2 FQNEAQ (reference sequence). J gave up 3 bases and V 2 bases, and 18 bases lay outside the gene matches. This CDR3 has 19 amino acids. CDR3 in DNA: TGTGCCAGCAGCTTATCGCCCGGGACAGCCTCCAGGAGGGACACTGAAGCTTTCTTT. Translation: CASSLSPGTASRRDTEAFF.

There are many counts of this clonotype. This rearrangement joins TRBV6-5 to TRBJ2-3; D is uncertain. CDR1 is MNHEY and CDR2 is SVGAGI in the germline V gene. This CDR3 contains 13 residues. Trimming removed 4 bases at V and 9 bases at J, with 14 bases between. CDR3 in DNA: TGTGCCAGCAGTTCCTTCCCGGTCGACACGCAGTATTTT. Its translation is CASSSFPVDTQYF.

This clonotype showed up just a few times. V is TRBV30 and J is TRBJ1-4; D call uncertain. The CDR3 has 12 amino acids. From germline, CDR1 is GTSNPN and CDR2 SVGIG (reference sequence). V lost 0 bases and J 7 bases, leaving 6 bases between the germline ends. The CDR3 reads CAWSVNGEKLFF. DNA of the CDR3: TGTGCCTGGAGTGTAAATGGTGAAAAACTGTTTTTT.

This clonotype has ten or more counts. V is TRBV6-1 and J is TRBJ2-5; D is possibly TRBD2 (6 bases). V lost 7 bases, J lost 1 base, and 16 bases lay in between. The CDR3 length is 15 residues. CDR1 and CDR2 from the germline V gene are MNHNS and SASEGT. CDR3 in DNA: TGTGCCAGCACCCCTCGCCCGCGGGGCCAAGAGACCCAGTACTTC. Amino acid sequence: CASTPRPRGQETQYF.

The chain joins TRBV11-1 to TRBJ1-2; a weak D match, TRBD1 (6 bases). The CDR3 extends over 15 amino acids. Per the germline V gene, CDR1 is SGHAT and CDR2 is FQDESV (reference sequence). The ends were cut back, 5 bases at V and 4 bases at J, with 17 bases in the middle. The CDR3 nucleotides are TGTGCCAGCAGCCCCTCGGACGGCAGGGGCTATGGCTACACCTTC. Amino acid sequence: CASSPSDGRGYGYTF.